This note documents a single T cell receptor (beta chain) sequence. Its antigen is still unknown. The V end was cut by 4 bases, the J end by 7 bases, with 11 bases between. The CDR3 is 12 amino acids. Germline V gene data show CDR1 as SGHRS and CDR2 as YFSETQ. The source of the sample is a study of OX40 agonist ivuxolimab in advanced cancers. Profiling relied on immunoSEQ multiplex PCR, and the TCRdb table lists in-frame clones only, not all of them. Counted here are approximately 68,000 clones, around nine tenths occurring once; the ten biggest clones make up 0.68%. Study-level points and caveats: At doses 0.1 to 3.0 mg/kg, CD4+ and CD8+ clones expanded.

This chain connects TRBV5-1 to TRBJ1-1; no firm D call. The sample consisted of CD4+ or CD8+ T cells sorted from blood, taken in a trial of the OX40 agonist ivuxolimab. The TCR sequence derives from an adult with an advanced solid tumor such as melanoma, head and neck, liver or kidney cancer. The CDR3 is CASSPGSSEAFF. The CDR3 DNA reads TGCGCCAGCAGCCCGGGTAGTAGTGAAGCTTTCTTT.